This record concerns one T cell receptor (beta chain) sequence. This is likely a read error, given that the CDR3 carries no conserved phenylalanine or tryptophan at its end. This record belongs to a study of glioma-infiltrating T cells. Amplification of TCR alpha and beta CDR3 regions from RNA used iRepertoire nested multiplex PCR. MiXCR, applied by TCRdb to the multiplex PCR reads, yields one record per CDR3 protein. The table includes about 93,000 distinct CDR3 sequences, about 40% detected once. Sequences were obtained from glioma tissue, nonneoplastic brain tissue, or PBMCs (not recorded which). The TCR was taken from a human donor with low-grade glioma or glioblastoma, undergoing nonglioma brain surgery, or in good health (not recorded which).

The chain's CDR3 is CASDRGYQLQHS. DNA for the CDR3: TGTGCCAGCGACAGGGGCTATCAGCTCCAGCATTCT. The V call is TRBV6-2 or TRBV6-3, the J call TRBJ1-5; 8 bases fit TRBD1. The CDR3 covers 12 residues. Per germline, CDR1 MNHEY and CDR2 SVGEGT.